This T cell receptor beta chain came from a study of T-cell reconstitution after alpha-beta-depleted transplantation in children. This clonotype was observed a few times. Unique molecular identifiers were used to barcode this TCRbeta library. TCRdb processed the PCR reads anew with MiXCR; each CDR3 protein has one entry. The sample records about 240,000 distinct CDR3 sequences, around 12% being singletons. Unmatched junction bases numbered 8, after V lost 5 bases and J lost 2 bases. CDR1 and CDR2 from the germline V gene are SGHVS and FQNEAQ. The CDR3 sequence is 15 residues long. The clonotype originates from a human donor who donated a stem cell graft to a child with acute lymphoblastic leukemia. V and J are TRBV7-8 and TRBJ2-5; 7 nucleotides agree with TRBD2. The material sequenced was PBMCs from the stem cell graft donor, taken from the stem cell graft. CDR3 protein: CASSPTPGLQETQYF. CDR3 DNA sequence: TGTGCCAGCAGCCCAACTCCGGGACTACAAGAGACCCAGTACTTC.